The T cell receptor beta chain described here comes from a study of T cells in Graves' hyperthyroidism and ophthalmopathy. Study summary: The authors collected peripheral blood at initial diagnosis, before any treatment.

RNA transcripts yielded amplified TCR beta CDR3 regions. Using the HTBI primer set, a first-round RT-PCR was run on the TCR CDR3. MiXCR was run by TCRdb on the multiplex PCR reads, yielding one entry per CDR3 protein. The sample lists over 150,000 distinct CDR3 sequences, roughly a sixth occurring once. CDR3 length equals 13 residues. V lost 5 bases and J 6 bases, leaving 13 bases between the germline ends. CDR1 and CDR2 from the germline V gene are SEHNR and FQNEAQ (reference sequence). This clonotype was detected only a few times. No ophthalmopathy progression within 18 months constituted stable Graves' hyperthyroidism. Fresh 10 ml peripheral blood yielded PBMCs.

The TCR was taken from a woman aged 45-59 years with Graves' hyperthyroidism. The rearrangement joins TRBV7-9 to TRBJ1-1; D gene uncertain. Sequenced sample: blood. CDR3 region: CASSPDGVAEAFF. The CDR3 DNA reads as TGTGCCAGCAGCCCTGACGGGGTGGCTGAAGCTTTCTTT.